This TCR beta chain was captured by sequencing in a study of blood T cell repertoires in COVID-19. Germline loops: CDR1 MNHNY, CDR2 SVGAGI (reference sequence). The CDR3 is 16 residues long. V lost 8 bases and J lost 2; bases outside the gene matches: 11. Produced via immunoSEQ multiplex PCR; TCRdb's table is partial and in-frame only. Among about 60,000 clones listed, more than 90% were seen once. The source is a man aged 55 to 69 with acute or convalescent COVID-19. The rearrangement uses TRBV6-6 and TRBJ2-3; 9 bases are shared with TRBD2. The sample consisted of peripheral blood. CDR3 loop: CASRKFPSGDTDTQYF. As DNA, the CDR3 is TGTGCCAGCCGGAAATTCCCTAGCGGGGACACAGATACGCAGTATTTT.